There are many counts of the clone carrying this T cell receptor beta chain. Its antigen remains unidentified. The sample is drawn from a study of response to subunit inactivated influenza vaccine. TCRdb processed the RT-PCR reads anew with MiXCR; each CDR3 protein has one entry. The top ten clones hold roughly 36% of a sample with over 150,000 distinct CDR3 sequences, around 11% of them seen once. General observations from the study: That few new T cells are recruited by each seasonal influenza vaccination was the authors' suggestion.

The germline V and J ends were trimmed by 5 bases and 0 bases, with 14 bases remaining between them. Germline V gene data show CDR1 as DFQATT and CDR2 as SNEGSKA (reference sequence). The CDR3 contains 15 residues. The rearrangement links TRBV20-1 to TRBJ2-1; a weak D match, TRBD1 (5 bases). This sequence was found in a man aged 50-75 years who received an inactivated influenza vaccine. This sample comprised CD8+ T cells sorted from PBMCs, obtained about 23 months after vaccination. CDR3 sequence (DNA): TGCAGTGCTGGCGCTTTAGGGGACTCCTACAATGAGCAGTTCTTC. It codes for CSAGALGDSYNEQFF.